Below are 24 T cell receptor beta chains sequenced from a single sample in a study of blood T cells in healthy people across ages. The use of a sample-barcoded 5' primer and a J-beta primer mix characterized a second PCR of about 6 to 12 cycles. Each CDR3 protein gets one entry after TCRdb re-called the 5' RACE reads with MiXCR. Counted here are 1.5 million or so distinct CDR3 sequences, approximately 43% occurring once; the ten biggest clones make up roughly 3.7%. The sequencing sample was made of blood. The origin of the receptors is a woman younger than 35 in good health.

The J gene is TRBJ1-5, the V gene TRBV19; no definite D call. This CDR3 has 15 amino acids. CDR1 is LNHDA, CDR2 SQIVND, per germline (reference sequence). With 3 bases removed from V and 4 bases from J, the gap between germline ends came to 13 bases. CDR3 in DNA: TGTGCCAGTAGTATGGTCCCGGAGATTAATCAGCCCCAGCATTTT. It specifies CASSMVPEINQPQHF.

V is TRBV4-1 and J is TRBJ2-2; D is uncertain. Germline V gene data show CDR1 as MGHRA and CDR2 as YSYEKL. The germline V and J ends were trimmed by 3 bases and 6 bases, with 11 bases remaining between them. The CDR3 extends over 14 amino acids. This chain's CDR3 is CASSQASRSGELFF. The CDR3 region has the DNA TGCGCCAGCAGCCAGGCTAGTAGGTCCGGGGAGCTGTTTTTT.

A few counts support this clonotype. The chain employs TRBV7-2 and TRBJ2-3; D is unclear. The CDR3 sequence is 13 residues long. CDR1 is SGHTA and CDR2 is FQGNSA in the germline V gene. Deletions cut 4 bases from V and 4 bases from J, with 9 bases between. CDR3 nucleotide sequence: TGTGCCAGCAGCTCTATCCCGGCAGATACGCAGTATTTT. This translates into CASSSIPADTQYF.

The rearrangement uses TRBV7-2 and TRBJ2-1, with TRBD1 identical over 12 bases. Germline V lookup: CDR1 SGHTA, CDR2 FQGNSA. CDR3 size: 14 residues. V was pared by 3 bases and J by 9 bases, with 3 bases of the junction left unmatched. The CDR3 reads CASSLGQGAGEQFF. CDR3 sequence (DNA): TGTGCCAGCAGCTTGGGACAGGGGGCGGGTGAGCAGTTCTTC. Based on the CDR3 plus reference TRBV7-2 and TRBJ2-1, the full variable domain is GAGVSQSPSNKVTEKGKDVELRCDPISGHTALYWYRQSLGQGLEFLIYFQGNSAPDKSGLPSDRFSAERTGGSVSTLTIQRTQQEDSAVYLCASSLGQGAGEQFFGPGTRLTVL.

This clonotype was observed a few times. The chain has TRBV7-2 and TRBJ1-2; no reliable D call. In germline, CDR1 is SGHTA, CDR2 FQGNSA. Trimming took off 1 base at V and 3 bases at J, with 12 bases between the two ends. The CDR3 extends over 15 amino acids. The CDR3 nucleotides read TGTGCCAGCAGCTTAGGCCTCTCGGGATACTATGGCTACACCTTC. This encodes CASSLGLSGYYGYTF.

The DNA for the CDR3 is TGCGCCAGCAGCCAAGTATTAGCGGAACGCACAGATACGCAGTATTTT. It encodes CASSQVLAERTDTQYF. The chain recombines TRBV4-3 with TRBJ2-3; TRBD2 might be the D (6 bases). V was cut by 1 base and J by 1 base, with 12 bases left in between. This CDR3 has 16 residues. CDR1 is LGHNA, CDR2 YSLEER, per germline.

In this sample, this clonotype turned up once. The chain carries TRBV5-1 and TRBJ1-2, with D tentatively TRBD1 (6 bases). V was pared by 0 bases and J by 0 bases, with 18 bases between. Per germline, CDR1 SGHRS and CDR2 YFSETQ. The CDR3 has 18 amino acids. DNA for the CDR3: TGCGCCAGCAGCTTGGCCAGGGGCACGGACTTGTCTAACTATGGCTACACCTTC. This translates into CASSLARGTDLSNYGYTF.

This clonotype was detected a few times. This sequence joins TRBV7-9 and TRBJ2-3, with 10 bases matching TRBD2. Unmatched junction bases numbered 8, after V lost 3 bases and J lost 5 bases. Looked up from germline, CDR1 is SEHNR and CDR2 is FQNEAQ (reference sequence). The CDR3 has 16 amino acids. CDR3 sequence: CASSFEAGGPGDTQYF. Written as DNA, the CDR3 is TGTGCCAGCAGCTTCGAAGCGGGAGGGCCCGGAGATACGCAGTATTTT. The whole variable domain, filled in from reference TRBV7-9 and TRBJ2-3, reads DTGVSQNPRHKITKRGQNVTFRCDPISEHNRLYWYRQTLGQGPEFLTYFQNEAQLEKSRLLSDRFSAERPKGSFSTLEIQRTEQGDSAMYLCASSFEAGGPGDTQYFGPGTRLTVL.

Worth noting for this clonotype: A read error may account for a junction end that differs from germline. J is TRBJ2-2 and V is TRBV7-7, with 7 bases aligning to TRBD1. The V gene's germline CDR1 is SSHAT and CDR2 FNYEAQ (reference sequence). The CDR3 contains 14 residues. The CDR3 nucleotides are TGTGCTAGCACCAGGGACAGTAACACCGGGGAGCTGTTTTTT. It is translated as CASTRDSNTGELFF. The variable domain in full, completed from reference TRBV7-7 and TRBJ2-2, reads GAGVSQSPRYKVTKRGQDVTLRCDPISSHATLYWYQQALGQGPEFLTYFNYEAQPDKSGLPSDRFSAERPEGSISTLTIQRTEQRDSAMYRCASTRDSNTGELFFGEGSRLTVL.

In this sample, this clonotype turned up a few times. The chain links TRBV14 to TRBJ1-2, with TRBD1 identical over 9 bases. Germline lookup yields CDR1 SGHDN and CDR2 FVKESK. This CDR3 has 16 residues. Losses at the gene ends were 3 bases for V and 6 bases for J; bases not matched to a gene: 11. CDR3 in amino acids: CASSQDPETGGDGYTF. The DNA for the CDR3 is TGTGCCAGCAGCCAGGACCCTGAAACAGGGGGCGATGGCTACACCTTC.

The chain is built from TRBV4-1 and TRBJ1-2, with D tentatively TRBD1 (6 bases). CDR1 MGHRA and CDR2 YSYEKL come from the germline V gene. Trimming cost V 0 bases and J 3 bases, with 8 bases left between them. This CDR3 spans 14 amino acids. The CDR3 sequence is CASSQEQGHYGYTF. The CDR3 region has the DNA TGCGCCAGCAGCCAAGAACAGGGCCACTATGGCTACACCTTC.

The chain uses TRBV6-2 or TRBV6-3 and TRBJ2-1; 13 positions match TRBD2. With V trimmed by 2 bases and J by 3 bases, 7 bases remained unmatched. Per the germline V gene, CDR1 is MNHEY and CDR2 is SVGEGT. This CDR3 comprises 18 residues. The CDR3 DNA reads TGTGCCAGCAGTTACCGAGGACTAGCGGGGGTCCTCTACAATGAGCAGTTCTTC. Protein: CASSYRGLAGVLYNEQFF.

The chain is built from TRBV27 and TRBJ1-5; 9 bases agree with TRBD1. The junction had 7 bases not matched to a gene; V was cut back by 6 bases and J by 4 bases. Germline V CDR1 and CDR2: MNHEY, SMNVEV (reference sequence). This CDR3 region has 15 residues. The CDR3 DNA reads as TGTGCCAGCAGATACGGGACAGGGACAAATCAGCCCCAGCATTTT. As protein: CASRYGTGTNQPQHF.

This clonotype has only a few counts. In DNA form, the CDR3 reads TGCGCCAGCAGCTTGGGTGGGAAATACAATGAGCAGTTCTTC. Residues: CASSLGGKYNEQFF. The V and J genes are TRBV5-1 and TRBJ2-1; D remains ambiguous. The V gene lost 0 bases and the J gene lost 4 bases, with 8 bases spanning the gap. CDR3 length equals 14 residues. From germline, CDR1 is SGHRS and CDR2 YFSETQ.

This clonotype was found a few times. The chain is built from TRBV7-8 and TRBJ1-1; D not resolved. The CDR3 loop spans 15 amino acids. Trimming took 5 bases from V and 1 from J, leaving 14 bases between them. The germline V gene has CDR1 SGHVS and CDR2 FQNEAQ. The CDR3 DNA reads as TGTGCCAGCAGCCCACGGTTTGGCAGGAACACTGAAGCTTTCTTT. It encodes CASSPRFGRNTEAFF.

The chain has TRBV6-2 or TRBV6-3 and TRBJ2-7, with TRBD2 identical over 9 bases. V was pared by 0 bases and J by 7 bases, with 10 bases of the junction left unmatched. The CDR3 has 16 residues. Germline assignment: CDR1 MNHEY and CDR2 SVGEGT. CDR3 sequence reads: CASSYSRGRDNNEQYF. The CDR3 nucleotides are TGTGCCAGCAGTTACTCGCGCGGGAGGGATAACAATGAGCAGTACTTC.

This chain's CDR3 is CASSLVMVNTEAFF. In nucleotides, the CDR3 is TGTGCCAGCAGCTTAGTTATGGTGAACACTGAAGCTTTCTTT. The chain carries TRBV7-2 and TRBJ1-1; D remains ambiguous. V was cut by 1 base and J by 0 bases, with 6 bases left in between. Germline V lookup: CDR1 SGHTA, CDR2 FQGNSA. The CDR3 consists of 14 residues.

This chain uses TRBV7-2 with TRBJ1-2, with 9 bases matching TRBD1. The J segment lost 7 bases and the V segment lost 0 bases, leaving 12 bases of the junction unmatched. The V gene's germline CDR1 is SGHTA and CDR2 FQGNSA. This CDR3 is 17 amino acids long. For the CDR3, the DNA is TGTGCCAGCAGCTTAGCGCACAGGGGGCGAGGTCGGAGTGGCTACACCTTC. Translated: CASSLAHRGRGRSGYTF. Variable domain in full (rest from reference TRBV7-2 and TRBJ1-2): GAGVSQSPSNKVTEKGKDVELRCDPISGHTALYWYRQSLGQGLEFLIYFQGNSAPDKSGLPSDRFSAERTGGSVSTLTIQRTQQEDSAVYLCASSLAHRGRGRSGYTFGSGTRLTVV.

This clonotype was detected a few times. The V gene is TRBV21-1, the J gene TRBJ1-5; the DNA was not compared with TRBD1, the D call given in the table. TRBV21-1 is tagged as a pseudogene. The CDR3 covers 13 residues. The CDR3 here is CASRRPLAQPQHF. In nucleotides, the CDR3 is TGTGCCAGCAGACGTCCCCTGGCTCAGCCCCAGCATTTT.

This clonotype came up a few times. The rearrangement joins TRBV28 to TRBJ2-2, with 8 bases that match TRBD1. The germline gives CDR1 MDHEN, CDR2 SYDVKM. The trim removed 3 bases at V and 3 bases at J, leaving 6 bases unmatched. This CDR3 spans 16 amino acids. In DNA form, the CDR3 reads TGTGCCAGCAGTTTGGCAGGGGGCACGGACACCGGGGAGCTGTTTTTT. This sequence encodes CASSLAGGTDTGELFF.

This clonotype was recorded a few times. The chain carries TRBV29-1 and TRBJ1-2, with no clear D. The CDR3 covers 12 residues. Looked up from germline, CDR1 is SQVTM and CDR2 is ANQGSEA. The V gene lost 4 bases and the J gene lost 5 bases, with 11 bases spanning the gap. CDR3 coding DNA: TGCAGCGTTGGGTTCGCTGAATATGGCTACACCTTC. Its protein is CSVGFAEYGYTF.

The CDR3 region is CSARRAIRQPQHF. The CDR3 region has the DNA TGCAGTGCTAGGCGGGCCATCAGACAGCCCCAGCATTTT. This chain connects TRBV20-1 to TRBJ1-5; D ambiguous. V was cut by 3 bases and J by 7 bases, with 13 bases left in between. Germline V CDR1 and CDR2: DFQATT, SNEGSKA (reference sequence). This CDR3 is 13 amino acids long.

This clonotype was observed a few times. This chain uses TRBV10-3 with TRBJ2-1; the D gene is possibly TRBD2 (6 bases). V was clipped by 6 bases and J by 9 bases, with 12 bases between them. Germline assignment: CDR1 ENHRY and CDR2 SYGVKD. The CDR3 extends over 12 amino acids. CDR3 in amino acids: CAISPLASEQFF. The CDR3 DNA reads TGTGCCATCAGCCCTCTAGCGAGTGAGCAGTTCTTC.

CDR3 region: CSATTSTNQPQHF. As DNA, the CDR3 is TGCAGTGCCACAACTAGTACAAATCAGCCCCAGCATTTT. The gene calls are TRBV20-1 and TRBJ1-5; D call uncertain. Trimming stripped 6 bases from V and 4 bases from J, with 13 bases between. The CDR3 length is 13 residues. Germline V gene data show CDR1 as DFQATT and CDR2 as SNEGSKA (reference sequence).